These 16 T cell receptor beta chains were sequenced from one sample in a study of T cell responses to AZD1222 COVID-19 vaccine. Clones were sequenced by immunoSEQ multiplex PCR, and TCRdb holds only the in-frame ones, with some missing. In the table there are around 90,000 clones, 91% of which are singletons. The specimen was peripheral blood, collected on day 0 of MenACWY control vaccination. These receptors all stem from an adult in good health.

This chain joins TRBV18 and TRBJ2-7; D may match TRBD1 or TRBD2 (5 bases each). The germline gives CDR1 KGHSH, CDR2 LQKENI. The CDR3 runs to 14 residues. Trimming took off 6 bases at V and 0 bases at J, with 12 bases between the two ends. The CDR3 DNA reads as TGTGCCAGCTCCCCCACGGGGACCTCCTACGAGCAGTACTTC. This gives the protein CASSPTGTSYEQYF.

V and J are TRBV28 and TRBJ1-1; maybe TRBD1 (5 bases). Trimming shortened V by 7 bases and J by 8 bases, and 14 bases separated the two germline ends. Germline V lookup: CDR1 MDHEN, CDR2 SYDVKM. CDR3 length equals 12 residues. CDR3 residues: CASIAKTEEAFF. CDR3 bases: TGTGCCAGCATCGCCAAGACAGAGGAAGCTTTCTTT.

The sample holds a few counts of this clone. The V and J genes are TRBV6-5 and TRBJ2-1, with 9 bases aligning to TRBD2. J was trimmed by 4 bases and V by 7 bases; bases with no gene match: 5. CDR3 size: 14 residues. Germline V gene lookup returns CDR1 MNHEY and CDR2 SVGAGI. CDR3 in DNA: TGTGCCAGCAAGGGCGGGGGGGATTACAATGAGCAGTTCTTC. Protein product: CASKGGGDYNEQFF.

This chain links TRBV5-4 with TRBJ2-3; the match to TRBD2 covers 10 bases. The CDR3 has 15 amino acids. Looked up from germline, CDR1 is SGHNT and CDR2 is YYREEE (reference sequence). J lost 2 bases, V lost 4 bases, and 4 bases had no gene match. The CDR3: CASSLAGALTDTQYF. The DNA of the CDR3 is TGTGCCAGCAGCCTAGCGGGGGCCCTCACAGATACGCAGTATTTT.

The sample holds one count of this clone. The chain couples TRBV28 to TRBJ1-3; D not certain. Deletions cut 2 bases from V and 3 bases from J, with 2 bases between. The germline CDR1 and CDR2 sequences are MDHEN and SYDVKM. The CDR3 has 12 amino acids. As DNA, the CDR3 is TGTGCCAGCAGTTTAAATGGAAACACCATATATTTT. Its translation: CASSLNGNTIYF.

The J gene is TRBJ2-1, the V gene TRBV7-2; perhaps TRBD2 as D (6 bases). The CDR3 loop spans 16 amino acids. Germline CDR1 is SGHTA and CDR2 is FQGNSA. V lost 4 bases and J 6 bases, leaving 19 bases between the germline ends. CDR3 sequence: CASSYSRAAGFNEQFF. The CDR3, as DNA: TGTGCCAGCAGCTACTCTAGGGCAGCGGGTTTCAATGAGCAGTTCTTC.

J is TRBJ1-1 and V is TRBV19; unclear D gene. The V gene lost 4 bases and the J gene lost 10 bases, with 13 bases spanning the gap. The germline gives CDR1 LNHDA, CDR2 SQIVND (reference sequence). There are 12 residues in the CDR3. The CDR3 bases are TGTGCCAGTAGTAGGACTCTCGAAGGAGCTTTCTTT. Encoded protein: CASSRTLEGAFF.

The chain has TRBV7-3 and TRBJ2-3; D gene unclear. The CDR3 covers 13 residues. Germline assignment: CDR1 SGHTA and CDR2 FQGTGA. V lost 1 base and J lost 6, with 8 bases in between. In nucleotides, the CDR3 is TGTGCCAGCAGCTTAAGCTCGGCGGATACGCAGTATTTT. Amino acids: CASSLSSADTQYF.

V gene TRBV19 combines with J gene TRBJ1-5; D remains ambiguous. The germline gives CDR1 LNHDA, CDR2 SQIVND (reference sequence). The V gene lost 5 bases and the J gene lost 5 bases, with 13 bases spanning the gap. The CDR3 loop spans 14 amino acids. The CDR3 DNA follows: TGTGCCAGTAGTGAGGGTAGTTTCGATCAGCCCCAGCATTTT. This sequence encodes CASSEGSFDQPQHF.

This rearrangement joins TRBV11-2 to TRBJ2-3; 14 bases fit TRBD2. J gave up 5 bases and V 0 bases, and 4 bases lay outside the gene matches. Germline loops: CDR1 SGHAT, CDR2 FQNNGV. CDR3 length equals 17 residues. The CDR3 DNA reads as TGTGCCAGCAGCTTAGAATTGGGACTAGCGGGAGAAGATACGCAGTATTTT. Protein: CASSLELGLAGEDTQYF. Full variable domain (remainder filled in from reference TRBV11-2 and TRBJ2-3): EAGVAQSPRYKIIEKRQSVAFWCNPISGHATLYWYQQILGQGPKLLIQFQNNGVVDDSQLPKDRFSAERLKGVDSTLKIQPAKLEDSAVYLCASSLELGLAGEDTQYFGPGTRLTVL.

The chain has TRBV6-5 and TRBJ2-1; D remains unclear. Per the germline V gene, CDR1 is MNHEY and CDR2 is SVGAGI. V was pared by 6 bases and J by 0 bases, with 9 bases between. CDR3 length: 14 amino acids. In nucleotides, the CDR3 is TGTGCCAGCAGCTCCGCCGTCTCCTACAATGAGCAGTTCTTC. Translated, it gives CASSSAVSYNEQFF.

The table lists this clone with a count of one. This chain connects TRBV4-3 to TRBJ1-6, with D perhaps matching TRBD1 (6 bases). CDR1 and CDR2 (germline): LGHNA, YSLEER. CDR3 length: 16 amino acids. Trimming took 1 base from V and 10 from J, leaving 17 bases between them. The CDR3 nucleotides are TGCGCCAGCAGCCAAGGGAGGGGGGCACAAGGGTCACCCCTCCACTTT. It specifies CASSQGRGAQGSPLHF.

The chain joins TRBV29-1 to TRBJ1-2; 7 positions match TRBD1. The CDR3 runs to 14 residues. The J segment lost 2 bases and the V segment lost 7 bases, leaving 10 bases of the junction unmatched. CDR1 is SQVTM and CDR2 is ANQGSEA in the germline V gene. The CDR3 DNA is TGCAGCGCCTTTTCCGGGACAGTGAACTATGGCTACACCTTC. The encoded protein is CSAFSGTVNYGYTF.

CDR3 protein: CAISERGTRSNSPLHF. The CDR3 DNA sequence: TGTGCCATCAGTGAGAGGGGGACCCGATCTAATTCACCCCTCCACTTT. This chain uses TRBV10-3 with TRBJ1-6; possibly TRBD1 for D (6 bases). V was clipped by 2 bases and J by 6 bases, with 14 bases between them. The CDR3 is 16 residues long. Germline lookup yields CDR1 ENHRY and CDR2 SYGVKD.

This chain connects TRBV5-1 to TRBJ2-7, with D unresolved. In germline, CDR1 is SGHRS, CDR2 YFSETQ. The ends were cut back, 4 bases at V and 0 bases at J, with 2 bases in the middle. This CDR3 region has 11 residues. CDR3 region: CASSASYEQYF. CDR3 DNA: TGCGCCAGCAGCGCCTCCTACGAGCAGTACTTC.

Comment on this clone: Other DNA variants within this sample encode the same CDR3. CDR3 amino acids: CASSSGLAGTDTQYF. Here the CDR3 DNA reads TGCGCCAGCAGCTCGGGGCTAGCGGGTACAGATACGCAGTATTTT. V gene TRBV5-1 combines with J gene TRBJ2-3; 8 positions agree with TRBD2. The CDR3 consists of 15 residues. The V gene end was trimmed by 3 bases and the J gene end by 3 bases; junction bases not matched to a gene: 6. Germline CDR1 SGHRS, CDR2 YFSETQ.